This TCR beta chain came from a study of cytomegalovirus exposure and HLA in healthy donors. Study-level points and caveats: TCR beta sequences reportedly predicted the HLA-A and HLA-B alleles of most subjects accurately. Researchers left out some V segments, among them TRBV6-2 and TRBV6-3, as indistinguishable. An observed cluster of highly shared sequence variants was recorded as a likely sequencing artifact.

PCR employed 60 Vbeta and 13 Jbeta primers. This table comes from immunoSEQ multiplex PCR, and its TCRdb copy is limited to in-frame clones, with some not included. Of fewer than 200,000 clones in the sample, roughly 80% were seen once. Losses at the gene ends were 3 bases for V and 5 bases for J; bases not matched to a gene: 7. The germline V gene encodes CDR1 MGHDK and CDR2 SYGVNS. CDR3 length: 17 residues. This clone came up once. What it binds is not known. The TCR comes from a woman aged 18-30 years in good health and CMV-seronegative. V usage is TRBV25-1 and J usage is TRBJ1-4; TRBD1 agrees at 12 bases. Sequencing was carried out using PBMCs. CDR3 sequence (DNA): TGTGCCAGCAGTGACCAAGGGACAGGGGGCTTAAATGAAAAACTGTTTTTT. This translates into CASSDQGTGGLNEKLFF.